Below, 9 T cell receptor beta chains from the same sample are listed, as sequenced in a study of graft-versus-host responses after intestinal transplantation. Clones were read by immunoSEQ multiplex PCR, and TCRdb kept only the in-frame ones, dropping some. Among more than 80,000 clones listed, roughly four fifths were seen once. For these receptors, no antigen is known. Source: unstimulated CD8+ T cells sorted from spleen or lymph node cells, taken before intestinal transplant. The origin of the receptors is a human donor who received an intestinal transplant.

The V and J genes are TRBV9 and TRBJ2-1; 9 bases map to TRBD1. J was trimmed by 6 bases and V by 4 bases; bases with no gene match: 8. This CDR3 spans 15 amino acids. Per germline, CDR1 SGDLS and CDR2 YYNGEE. The CDR3 DNA sequence: TGTGCCAGCAGCCATCGGACAGGGGTAGGCAATGAGCAGTTCTTC. Amino acid sequence: CASSHRTGVGNEQFF.

The chain combines TRBV7-6 with TRBJ1-1, with D unclear. The V end was cut by 0 bases, the J end by 1 base, with 6 bases between. Per germline, CDR1 SGHVS and CDR2 FNYEAQ. The CDR3 spans 14 residues. CDR3 residues: CASSLAGGNTEAFF. CDR3 bases: TGTGCCAGCAGCTTAGCTGGTGGGAACACTGAAGCTTTCTTT.

The chain carries TRBV30 and TRBJ2-1, with TRBD2 identical over 7 bases. J was trimmed by 0 bases and V by 2 bases; bases with no gene match: 10. In germline, CDR1 is GTSNPN, CDR2 SVGIG (reference sequence). The CDR3 is 17 residues long. The CDR3 nucleotides read TGTGCCTGGAGTATAACATTGGGGGGGAGCTCCTACAATGAGCAGTTCTTC. Protein product: CAWSITLGGSSYNEQFF. The full variable domain, with the rest looked up from reference TRBV30 and TRBJ2-1, is SQTIHQWPATLVQPVGSPLSLECTVEGTSNPNLYWYRQAAGRGLQLLFYSVGIGQISSEVPQNLSASRPQDRQFILSSKKLLLSDSGFYLCAWSITLGGSSYNEQFFGPGTRLTVL.

This chain links TRBV6-6 with TRBJ2-1, with TRBD1 matching 8 bases. The germline V gene encodes CDR1 MNHNY and CDR2 SVGAGI (reference sequence). V shed 1 base, J shed 2 bases, and the junction held 1 base outside the gene matches. This CDR3 has 15 residues. In DNA, the CDR3 is TGTGCCAGCAGTTACTACAGGGGGACCTACAATGAGCAGTTCTTC. Translated, it gives CASSYYRGTYNEQFF.

The rearrangement uses TRBV29-1 and TRBJ2-7; 8 positions agree with TRBD1. The CDR3 has 12 residues. Unmatched junction bases numbered 5, after V lost 6 bases and J lost 4 bases. Germline-derived CDR1 and CDR2 are SQVTM and ANQGSEA. CDR3: CSVRDRSYEQYF. Here the CDR3 DNA reads TGCAGCGTCCGGGACAGGAGTTACGAGCAGTACTTC.

This sequence joins TRBV19 and TRBJ1-1, with unresolved D. Trimming removed 3 bases at V and 6 bases at J, with 11 bases between. Germline V gene data show CDR1 as LNHDA and CDR2 as SQIVND (reference sequence). CDR3 length: 13 residues. The CDR3 DNA follows: TGTGCCAGTAGTATGGTGGGCATCCCTGAAGCTTTCTTT. Its translation: CASSMVGIPEAFF.

This chain joins TRBV25-1 and TRBJ1-5; 10 bases are a match to TRBD1. This CDR3 has 13 amino acids. The V and J ends lost 8 bases and 4 bases, in that order; junction bases with no gene match: 2. Germline assignment: CDR1 MGHDK and CDR2 SYGVNS. The CDR3 nucleotides are TGTGCCAGCGGGGGACAGGGGAATCAGCCCCAGCATTTT. Residues: CASGGQGNQPQHF. Full variable domain (missing parts from reference TRBV25-1 and TRBJ1-5): EADIYQTPRYLVIGTGKKITLECSQTMGHDKMYWYQQDPGMELHLIHYSYGVNSTEKGDLSSESTVSRIRTEHFPLTLESARPSHTSQYLCASGGQGNQPQHFGDGTRLSIL.

V is TRBV6-5 and J is TRBJ2-2, with TRBD2 matching 10 bases. The germline gives CDR1 MNHEY, CDR2 SVGAGI. The CDR3 has 15 amino acids. The junction had 5 bases not matched to a gene; V was cut back by 3 bases and J by 7 bases. The CDR3 is CASSYTSGMGGELFF. The CDR3 DNA is TGTGCCAGCAGTTATACTAGCGGGATGGGCGGGGAGCTGTTTTTT.

The chain combines TRBV6-5 with TRBJ1-1; 8 nucleotides align to TRBD1. V lost 2 bases and J lost 8; bases outside the gene matches: 4. The CDR3 covers 13 residues. Germline lookup yields CDR1 MNHEY and CDR2 SVGAGI. The CDR3 is CASSYGGQAEAFF. The CDR3 region has the DNA TGTGCCAGCAGTTACGGGGGACAGGCCGAAGCTTTCTTT.